The 28 T cell receptor beta chains listed next were all sequenced from one sample in a study of human T cells and chemical hapten exposure (dated by TCRdb to the early 2020s). Taken with the paper, the label for time point translates to: pre-sensitization, week 0. The treatment or condition label here, explained by the study, means: therapeutic diphenylcyclopropenone sensitization with weekly scalp DPC. Library preparation employed RACE. TCRdb names NextSeq 500 as the instrument used. TCRdb itself trimmed the public reads at Q25 with fastp, ran MiXCR and retained productive beta chains. Every CDR3 protein is listed once, alongside the most common genes and DNA of its rows. The sample profile shows over 300,000 distinct CDR3 sequences; roughly 5% of them were found once. The ten most abundant clones make up just over 2.5% of the sample. The specimen was whole blood, collected in connection with sensitization to the hapten diphenylcyclopropenone (DPC). The receptors stem from a woman aged 45-60 years with alopecia areata. Some clones in this sample may be carry-over from other donors' samples.

This clonotype has more than one count but fewer than ten. V usage is TRBV14 and J usage is TRBJ1-1, with D unclear. V shed 2 bases and J shed 0 bases, with 13 bases lying between them. CDR3 length: 16 residues. Germline CDR1 reads SGHDN; CDR2 reads FVKESK. The CDR3 loop reads CASSQIMPRMNTEAFF. In DNA form, the CDR3 reads TGTGCCAGCAGCCAAATCATGCCCCGCATGAACACTGAAGCTTTCTTT. The entire variable domain, with the rest obtained from reference TRBV14 and TRBJ1-1, is as follows: EAGVTQFPSHSVIEKGQTVTLRCDPISGHDNLYWYRRVMGKEIKFLLHFVKESKQDESGMPNNRFLAERTGGTYSTLKVQPAELEDSGVYFCASSQIMPRMNTEAFFGQGTRLTVV.

This clonotype was detected a few times. The V call is TRBV7-9, the J call TRBJ1-1, with D maybe TRBD1 (5 bases). Per the germline V gene, CDR1 is SEHNR and CDR2 is FQNEAQ (reference sequence). This CDR3 region has 16 residues. The ends were cut back, 5 bases at V and 0 bases at J, with 16 bases in the middle. The CDR3 nucleotides are TGTGCCAGCAGCCCACGGGACGGGGGGTTGAACACTGAAGCTTTCTTT. Translated: CASSPRDGGLNTEAFF.

A remark on this clonotype: This could be a read error, since a much larger clone is one nucleotide away. CDR3 DNA sequence: TGTGCCACCCAGAGCTTTAGCGGGGGTACCGGGGAGCTGTCTTTT. It yields the protein CATQSFSGGTGELSF. This chain connects TRBV6-1 to TRBJ2-2, with 9 bases aligning to TRBD2. Germline assignment: CDR1 MNHNS and CDR2 SASEGT. The CDR3 has 15 residues.

There are many counts of this clonotype. This rearrangement joins TRBV7-8 to TRBJ1-5; the D is unclear. The V and J ends lost 5 bases and 2 bases respectively, with 16 bases between them. CDR1 SGHVS and CDR2 FQNEAQ come from the germline V gene. The CDR3 totals 16 residues. This CDR3 reads CASSPTRGQRNQPQHF. CDR3 in DNA: TGTGCCAGCAGCCCCACACGGGGTCAGCGCAATCAGCCCCAGCATTTT. Based on the CDR3 plus reference TRBV7-8 and TRBJ1-5, the full variable domain is GAGVSQSPRYKVAKRGQDVALRCDPISGHVSLFWYQQALGQGPEFLTYFQNEAQLDKSGLPSDRFFAERPEGSVSTLKIQRTQQEDSAVYLCASSPTRGQRNQPQHFGDGTRLSIL.

This clonotype was counted many times. This sequence joins TRBV6-6 and TRBJ1-6; D is ambiguous. With 3 bases removed from V and 9 bases from J, the gap between germline ends came to 3 bases. CDR3 length: 11 amino acids. Germline CDR1 reads MNHNY; CDR2 reads SVGAGI (reference sequence). Written as DNA, the CDR3 is TGTGCCAGCAGTTATGGTTCACCCCTCCACTTT. Translation: CASSYGSPLHF.

The chain is built from TRBV30 and TRBJ2-5; the match to TRBD2 covers 9 bases. CDR1 is GTSNPN, CDR2 SVGIG, per germline (reference sequence). This CDR3 contains 16 residues. V was pared by 8 bases and J by 2 bases, with 15 bases of the junction left unmatched. The CDR3 spells CAGDGLAGFKQETQYF. CDR3 bases: TGTGCCGGAGACGGGCTAGCGGGATTCAAGCAAGAGACCCAGTACTTC. The complete variable domain, with remaining parts taken from reference TRBV30 and TRBJ2-5, reads SQTIHQWPATLVQPVGSPLSLECTVEGTSNPNLYWYRQAAGRGLQLLFYSVGIGQISSEVPQNLSASRPQDRQFILSSKKLLLSDSGFYLCAGDGLAGFKQETQYFGPGTRLLVL.

This clonotype was recorded at least ten times. This rearrangement joins TRBV12-3 or TRBV12-4 to TRBJ2-7, with a possible D match to TRBD1 (6 bases). CDR3 size: 14 residues. Trimming left V 3 bases short and J 2 bases short, with 11 bases between. CDR3 nucleotide sequence: TGTGCCAGCAGTTTCCGGGACATTGCCTACGAGCAGTACTTC. Protein product: CASSFRDIAYEQYF.

This clonotype was recorded many times. V is TRBV28 and J is TRBJ2-4; TRBD2 matches at 7 bases. Losses at the gene ends were 6 bases for V and 10 bases for J; bases not matched to a gene: 9. The CDR3 extends over 13 amino acids. Germline V gene sequence: CDR1 MDHEN, CDR2 SYDVKM. CDR3 nucleotides: TGTGCCAGCAGCTTTCTAGCGGCGTCGATTCAGTACTTC. This translates into CASSFLAASIQYF.

The chain combines TRBV3-1 with TRBJ1-5; D call uncertain. The CDR3 has 13 amino acids. V shed 1 base and J shed 16 bases, with 17 bases lying between them. Germline CDR1 reads LGHDT; CDR2 reads YNNKEL (reference sequence). The CDR3 nucleotides read TGTGCCAGCAGCCAAGGGGAGAGAGGTCACCACCATTTT. Translating it yields CASSQGERGHHHF.

The chain carries TRBV12-3 or TRBV12-4 and TRBJ2-7; no definite D call. The CDR3 is 13 residues long. V was clipped by 3 bases and J by 6 bases, with 12 bases between them. The CDR3 DNA is TGTGCCAGCAGTTTTCCGACCGCGGTCGAGCAGTACTTC. It codes for CASSFPTAVEQYF.

This clonotype was seen only a few times. The germline gene is not matched at one end of the junction; a read error may be the cause. The J gene is TRBJ2-5, the V gene TRBV6-2 or TRBV6-3; the D gene is possibly TRBD2 (5 bases). This CDR3 comprises 11 residues. The germline CDR1 and CDR2 sequences are MNHEY and SVGEGT. CDR3 nucleotides: TGTGCCAGCAGTTCGAACTGGCGGGTGAACTTC. This translates into CASSSNWRVNF.

The chain employs TRBV19 and TRBJ1-5, with D tentatively TRBD1 (5 bases). The CDR3 consists of 15 residues. V was pared by 3 bases and J by 3 bases, with 12 bases between. Germline CDR1 is LNHDA and CDR2 is SQIVND (reference sequence). CDR3 loop: CASSIERGNNQPQHF. DNA of the CDR3: TGTGCCAGTAGTATCGAGAGGGGAAACAATCAGCCCCAGCATTTT.

This clonotype was detected many times. The rearrangement uses TRBV11-2 and TRBJ2-3, with TRBD2 matching over 15 bases. CDR1 and CDR2 from the germline V gene are SGHAT and FQNNGV. V lost 5 bases and J lost 5; bases outside the gene matches: 5. The CDR3 runs 16 residues. The DNA for the CDR3 is TGTGCCAGCAGCCCGAAGGGACTAGCGGGAGGAGATACGCAGTATTTT. Its translation is CASSPKGLAGGDTQYF.

This clonotype was seen ten or more times. The V call is TRBV27, the J call TRBJ2-3; D gene unclear. Per the germline V gene, CDR1 is MNHEY and CDR2 is SMNVEV (reference sequence). V lost 5 bases and J 0 bases, leaving 15 bases between the germline ends. This CDR3 is built from 16 residues. The CDR3 loop is CASSPGGGPSTDTQYF. The CDR3 DNA reads as TGTGCCAGCAGTCCAGGCGGCGGACCTAGCACAGATACGCAGTATTTT.

At least ten counts were recorded for this clonotype. This chain joins TRBV6-2 or TRBV6-3 and TRBJ2-2, with D possibly TRBD2 on 7 matching bases. The germline V gene has CDR1 MNHEY and CDR2 SVGEGT. The V end was cut by 0 bases, the J end by 5 bases, with 19 bases between. The CDR3 has 18 residues. The DNA for the CDR3 is TGTGCCAGCAGTTACTCCCTCGGGGGGCGGAGGTCGACCGGGGAGCTGTTTTTT. It translates to CASSYSLGGRRSTGELFF.

This clonotype came up many times. This sequence joins TRBV29-1 and TRBJ2-7, with a tentative D call TRBD1 (6 bases). CDR3 size: 11 residues. The germline gives CDR1 SQVTM, CDR2 ANQGSEA. V was cut by 6 bases and J by 6 bases, with 12 bases left in between. In nucleotides, the CDR3 is TGCAGCGTCGTACAGGGCCCCGAGCAGTACTTC. Protein sequence: CSVVQGPEQYF.

This clonotype was detected many times. The chain employs TRBV27 and TRBJ2-7, with D possibly being TRBD1 (5 bases). V lost 4 bases to trimming and J lost 5 bases, with 12 bases between them. There are 13 residues in the CDR3. Germline lookup yields CDR1 MNHEY and CDR2 SMNVEV (reference sequence). This CDR3 reads CASSYTGDDEQYF. The DNA for the CDR3 is TGTGCCAGCAGTTACACAGGAGACGACGAGCAGTACTTC.

This clonotype was seen repeatedly, ten times or more. V and J are TRBV25-1 and TRBJ2-7; TRBD1 matches at 7 bases. Trimming at V came to 4 bases and at J to 7 bases, leaving 4 bases not matched to a gene. CDR3 length: 12 residues. Germline lookup yields CDR1 MGHDK and CDR2 SYGVNS. The CDR3 nucleotides are TGTGCCAGCAGTGGCAGGGGGTGGGAGCAGTACTTC. This codes for CASSGRGWEQYF.

This clonotype was picked up many times. The genes are TRBV7-9 and TRBJ2-7; D remains ambiguous. V was pared by 3 bases and J by 1 base, with 4 bases between. The CDR3 is made up of 12 amino acids. CDR1 and CDR2 from the germline V gene are SEHNR and FQNEAQ (reference sequence). The CDR3 reads CASSFNSYEQYF. In DNA, the CDR3 is TGTGCCAGCAGCTTCAATTCCTACGAGCAGTACTTC.

This chain connects TRBV7-2 to TRBJ1-2; D is uncertain. The germline V gene encodes CDR1 SGHTA and CDR2 FQGNSA. The V and J ends lost 6 bases and 0 bases respectively, with 8 bases between them. The CDR3 sequence is 13 residues long. The CDR3 spells CASRSGPNYGYTF. The CDR3, as DNA: TGTGCCAGCAGGTCCGGGCCTAACTATGGCTACACCTTC.

The chain uses TRBV11-2 and TRBJ2-1, with no clear D. The V gene lost 0 bases and the J gene lost 0 bases, with 6 bases spanning the gap. The CDR3 loop spans 15 amino acids. The germline V gene encodes CDR1 SGHAT and CDR2 FQNNGV. The CDR3 bases are TGTGCCAGCAGCTTAGACTACAGCTCCTACAATGAGCAGTTCTTC. Protein sequence: CASSLDYSSYNEQFF.

This clonotype was counted many times. The rearrangement uses TRBV20-1 and TRBJ1-1; TRBD1 matches at 9 bases. This CDR3 contains 12 residues. V was pared by 6 bases and J by 10 bases, with 9 bases of the junction left unmatched. Germline V CDR1 and CDR2: DFQATT, SNEGSKA (reference sequence). The CDR3 region has the DNA TGCAGTGCCAAGGGACAGGGCCTCGGAGCTTTCTTT. Translating it yields CSAKGQGLGAFF.

The chain employs TRBV27 and TRBJ2-7; 11 bases line up with TRBD2. This CDR3 region has 15 residues. The germline V gene has CDR1 MNHEY and CDR2 SMNVEV (reference sequence). J lost 6 bases, V lost 8 bases, and 12 bases had no gene match. This chain's CDR3 is CASREVAGGPPEQYF. In nucleotides, the CDR3 is TGTGCCAGCCGTGAAGTAGCGGGAGGGCCCCCCGAGCAGTACTTC.

This clonotype was counted a few times. The chain has TRBV12-3 or TRBV12-4 and TRBJ1-2; D might be TRBD1 (6 bases). V lost 6 bases, J lost 4 bases, and 15 bases lay in between. The CDR3 extends over 14 amino acids. This CDR3 reads CASRPGAVGYGYTF. The CDR3 DNA sequence: TGTGCCAGCAGGCCAGGGGCAGTGGGCTATGGCTACACCTTC.

This clonotype was seen a few times. J is TRBJ1-1 and V is TRBV7-9; D might be TRBD1 (5 bases). Trimming left V 5 bases short and J 0 bases short, with 16 bases between. Germline CDR1 reads SEHNR; CDR2 reads FQNEAQ (reference sequence). The CDR3 extends over 16 amino acids. CDR3 residues: CASSPLLTALNTEAFF. The CDR3 nucleotides read TGTGCCAGCAGCCCCCTCCTGACAGCCTTGAACACTGAAGCTTTCTTT.

This clonotype was counted at least ten times. The rearrangement links TRBV29-1 to TRBJ2-1, with D possibly called TRBD1 or TRBD2 (6 bases each). V lost 4 bases and J lost 8, with 9 bases in between. Per the germline V gene, CDR1 is SQVTM and CDR2 is ANQGSEA. The CDR3 is made up of 11 amino acids. The CDR3 DNA reads TGCAGCGTTGCCGGGGGCGATGAGCAGTTCTTC. It translates to CSVAGGDEQFF.

V usage is TRBV27 and J usage is TRBJ2-7, with TRBD1 as a possible D gene (6 bases). Germline lookup yields CDR1 MNHEY and CDR2 SMNVEV (reference sequence). The CDR3 extends over 14 amino acids. Trimming stripped 10 bases from V and 3 bases from J, with 19 bases between. This CDR3 is CATKAPDSHYEQYF. The CDR3 coding sequence is TGTGCCACCAAAGCCCCGGACAGTCACTACGAGCAGTACTTC.

This clonotype was seen a few times. The rearrangement uses TRBV20-1 and TRBJ2-1, with 11 bases fitting TRBD2. The CDR3 sequence is 19 residues long. Germline V gene data show CDR1 as DFQATT and CDR2 as SNEGSKA (reference sequence). The V gene end was trimmed by 1 base and the J gene end by 0 bases; junction bases not matched to a gene: 11. The CDR3 region is CSARGQLAGASSSYNEQFF. The CDR3 DNA follows: TGCAGTGCTAGAGGCCAACTAGCGGGGGCCTCTAGCTCCTACAATGAGCAGTTCTTC.